The sequence of this T cell receptor beta chain was determined in a study of T cell responses to AZD1222 COVID-19 vaccine (dated by TCRdb to the early 2020s). Background on the whole study: TCR sequencing covered more than 230 trial participants: about 210 given two doses of AZD1222 and approximately 25 given two doses of MenACWY control vaccine. Trial participants were enrolled into age subgroups of 18-55, 56-69 and 70-plus years, which contained about 150, 28 and 57 TCR-sequenced participants, respectively.

Details on this clone: Its antigen target is currently unknown. Per-nucleotide qualities are absent, and no much larger clonotype sits a single base away.

Findings and caveats that apply to the study as a whole: Reportedly, close to half of the unique spike-specific TCRs recognized epitopes lying outside the regions that are mutated in the B.1.351 and B.1.1.7 variants. Because no samples from the day 14 peak response were available, repertoires could be characterized only after the peak T cell response. Vaccine-associated CD4 TCRs spanned the whole spike protein, with dominant responses in regions 160-218 and 743-854. Participants were mostly white British, with more females than males. The authors suggested clonal diversity may have been underestimated. In the small 56-69-year group, the increase in depth fell short of significance, most likely because of low power. Conclusions about previously exposed vaccinees are limited because only six or seven AZD1222 recipients were SARS-CoV-2 seropositive at baseline. Spike-specific TCR breadth and depth rose significantly after two AZD1222 doses compared with day 0 and with MenACWY recipients.

Explained via the paper, the time point label denotes: baseline before first vaccination. This specimen's treatment or condition label, per the study, means: meningococcal conjugate vaccine given as trial control. Vaccinee samples came from UK trials COV001 and COV002, including a single-blind randomized controlled phase 2/3 trial of AZD1222 (ChAdOx1 nCoV-19) in healthy adults. Trial participant PBMC samples were collected at day 0 and day 28 after the second dose for TCRbeta chain sequencing. The CDR3 regions of human TCRbeta chains were subjected to immunosequencing. The original pipeline was this. TCRs in the repertoires were matched against a reference library of SARS-CoV-2-specific TCRs that had been generated with the MIRA antigen-specificity platform. Breadth was defined as the fraction of unique TCRs that were SARS-CoV-2-associated, and depth was defined as the fraction of total T cells that were SARS-CoV-2-associated. Using the MIRA data, every spike-specific TCR was mapped to the spike region that the TCR reacted to and assigned to either a CD4 or a CD8 class. Log10-transformed breadth and depth values were compared by one-way ANOVA with Sidak's multiple comparisons tests. This is the immuneACCESS table as TCRdb keeps it, with only in-frame sequences that have V and J called. A part of the clones is gone; compared with another copy, unresolved V genes explain less than half, and the rest is unexplained. Clone size and V and J calls were adopted from that table, with D and trimming inferred from the DNA. The sample table holds 140,000 to 150,000 clones, of which 82% were seen once. 4.1% of the sample is in the top ten clones.

From the germline V gene, CDR1 is MDHEN and CDR2 is SYDVKM. Trimming at the junction amounts to 8 bases on V and 3 bases on J, and the germline ends lie 16 bases apart. Including cysteine and phenylalanine, the CDR3 has 15 amino acids. Only the CDR3 DNA is retained, 45 bases long and in frame from the first base. The receptor was derived from an adult in good health. The chain couples TRBV28 to TRBJ1-4, and TRBD1 may be the D gene, going by 5 matching bases. The sample here was peripheral blood, taken on day 0 of MenACWY control vaccination. Read as DNA, the sequence is TGTGCCAGCCTTACTCGACGGGGACCTAATGAAAAACTGTTTTTT. This gives the protein CASLTRRGPNEKLFF. With the rest looked up from the reference TRBV28 and TRBJ1-4 genes rather than sequenced, the full variable domain is DVKVTQSSRYLVKRTGEKVFLECVQDMDHENMFWYRQDPGLGLRLIYFSYDVKMKEKGDIPEGYSVSREKKERFSLILESASTNQTSMYLCASLTRRGPNEKLFFGSGTQLSVL.